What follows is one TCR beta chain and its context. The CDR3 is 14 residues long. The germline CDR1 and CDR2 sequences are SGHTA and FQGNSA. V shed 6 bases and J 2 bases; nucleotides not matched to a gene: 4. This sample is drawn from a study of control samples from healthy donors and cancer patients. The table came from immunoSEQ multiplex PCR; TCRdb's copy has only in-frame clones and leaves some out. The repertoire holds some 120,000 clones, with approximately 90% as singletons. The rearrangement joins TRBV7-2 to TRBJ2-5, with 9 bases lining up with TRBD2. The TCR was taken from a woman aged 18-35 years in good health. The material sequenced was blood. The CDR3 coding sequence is TGTGCCAGCAGTCGACTAGCGGTTCAAGAGACCCAGTACTTC. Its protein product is CASSRLAVQETQYF. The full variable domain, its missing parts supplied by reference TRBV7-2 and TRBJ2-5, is GAGVSQSPSNKVTEKGKDVELRCDPISGHTALYWYRQSLGQGLEFLIYFQGNSAPDKSGLPSDRFSAERTGGSVSTLTIQRTQQEDSAVYLCASSRLAVQETQYFGPGTRLLVL.